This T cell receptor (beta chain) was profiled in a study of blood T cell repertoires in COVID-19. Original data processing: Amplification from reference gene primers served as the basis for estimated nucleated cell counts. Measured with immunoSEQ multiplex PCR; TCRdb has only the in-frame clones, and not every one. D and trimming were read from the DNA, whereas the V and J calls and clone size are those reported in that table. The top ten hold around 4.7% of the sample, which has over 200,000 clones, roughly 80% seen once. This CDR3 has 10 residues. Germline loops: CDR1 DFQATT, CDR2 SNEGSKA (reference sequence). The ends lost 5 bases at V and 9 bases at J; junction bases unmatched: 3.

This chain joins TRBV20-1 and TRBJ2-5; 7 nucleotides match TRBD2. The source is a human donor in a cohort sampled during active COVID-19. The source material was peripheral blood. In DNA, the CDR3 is TGCAGTGCTGGGGGGGGATCCCAGTACTTC. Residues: CSAGGGSQYF.